This passage covers 5 T cell receptor beta chains from one sample sequenced in a study of tumor and adjacent non-tumor tissue in lung cancer. Three rounds of nested PCR, following a modified ARM-PCR protocol, produced the TCRbeta library. TCRdb ran MiXCR on the multiplex PCR reads and lists one entry per CDR3 protein. This table holds 90,000 or so distinct CDR3 sequences, roughly three fifths found once. The template was RNA from unsorted bulk tissue. Sequenced material: lung tumor tissue. The receptors here all came from a man in his sixties or seventies with non-small cell lung cancer.

This clonotype was observed a few times. The CDR3, as DNA: TGTGCCAGCTTAGGTGGGGGCAGGACCGGGGAGCTGTTTTTT. It specifies CASLGGGRTGELFF. The V call is TRBV11-2, the J call TRBJ2-2; the D gene is possibly TRBD1 (6 bases). V lost 8 bases and J lost 5, with 15 bases in between. This CDR3 has 14 amino acids. The V gene's germline CDR1 is SGHAT and CDR2 FQNNGV.

This chain connects TRBV28 to TRBJ2-7; TRBD2 aligns across 12 bases. The trim removed 7 bases at V and 6 bases at J, leaving 10 bases unmatched. Germline loops: CDR1 MDHEN, CDR2 SYDVKM. CDR3 length: 15 amino acids. The CDR3 coding sequence is TGTGCCAGCAACTCCAGGACTAGCGGGGTAGGCGAGCAGTACTTC. It specifies CASNSRTSGVGEQYF.

The chain employs TRBV4-1 and TRBJ2-3; D is perhaps TRBD2 (6 bases). The germline gives CDR1 MGHRA, CDR2 YSYEKL. This CDR3 is built from 13 residues. Trimming took 9 bases from V and 5 from J, leaving 15 bases between them. In DNA form, the CDR3 reads TGCGCCAGTATCCTCGAGGAGGGAGATACGCAGTATTTT. As protein: CASILEEGDTQYF.

Note on this clonotype: Given a much more abundant clone one base away, this may be a read error. The chain is built from TRBV7-9 and TRBJ2-2, with TRBD1 matching 7 bases. Germline assignment: CDR1 SEHNR and CDR2 FQNEAQ (reference sequence). The CDR3 contains 17 residues. The CDR3 reads CASRPETGQRNTGELSF. CDR3 DNA sequence: TGTGCCAGCAGGCCCGAGACGGGACAGAGGAACACCGGGGAGCTGTCTTTT. The variable domain in full, completed from reference TRBV7-9 and TRBJ2-2, reads DTGVSQNPRHKITKRGQNVTFRCDPISEHNRLYWYRQTLGQGPEFLTYFQNEAQLEKSRLLSDRFSAERPKGSFSTLEIQRTEQGDSAMYLCASRPETGQRNTGELSFGEGSRLTVL.

About this clonotype itself: This may be a read error: a much more frequent sequence differs by one nucleotide. V gene TRBV6-2 or TRBV6-3 combines with J gene TRBJ1-2; D is ambiguous. The germline gives CDR1 MNHEY, CDR2 SVGEGT. The CDR3 runs 14 residues. In nucleotides, the CDR3 is TGTGACAGCAGTTACCCGATGTGGCCCGGCGGCTACACCTTC. This encodes CDSSYPMWPGGYTF.